The sample holds many counts of the clone carrying this T cell receptor beta chain. Its antigen is unidentified. This CDR3 spans 14 amino acids. Germline V gene data show CDR1 as MGHRA and CDR2 as YSYEKL. Unmatched junction bases numbered 9, after V lost 4 bases and J lost 8 bases. Hyperthyroidism was classified as stable if no ophthalmopathy occurred within 18 months of follow-up. Patients were left out if they had other autoimmune diseases, uncontrolled infections, pregnancy or lactation. PBMCs originated in less than 11 ml of fresh peripheral blood. CDR3 regions of TCR beta were amplified from RNA transcripts. The workflow started with a first-round RT-PCR run with HTBI primers and then moved on to a second-round multiplex PCR. TCRdb reanalysed the multiplex PCR reads using MiXCR and keeps one entry per CDR3 protein. The table includes hundreds of thousands of distinct CDR3 sequences, approximately 15% detected once.

The data were obtained in a study of Graves' ophthalmopathy and Graves' hyperthyroidism. Study findings and constraints: Among thyroid clonotypes expanded above 0.001 frequency, most also appeared in blood.

The sequence was obtained from a woman aged 18-29 years with stable Graves' hyperthyroidism. The chain employs TRBV4-1 and TRBJ1-2; 8 bases are shared with TRBD1. The sample taken for sequencing was peripheral blood. Here the CDR3 reads CASSPDRGPRGYTF. In DNA, the CDR3 is TGCGCCAGCAGCCCTGACAGGGGCCCTAGGGGCTACACCTTC.